Listed here are 3 T cell receptor beta chains from one sample, sequenced in a study of vaccination and CD4 T cells after COVID-19. No antigen has been assigned to these receptors. Specified treatment: roughly 10-day PBMC culture with coronavirus spike peptide pools or control peptides (ViraFEST assay). The Oncomine TCR Beta short-read assay sequenced DNA from cultured CD4+ T cells. TCRdb re-called the PCR reads through MiXCR, storing one row per CDR3 protein. The table has about 14,000 distinct CDR3 sequences, around 55% seen once; the top ten hold approximately 15%. Sequenced input: CD4+ T cells from blood, cultured in vitro. These receptors were collected from a human donor who had recovered from COVID-19.

This clonotype was observed a few times. The chain carries TRBV6-1 and TRBJ2-1; D tentatively fits TRBD1 or TRBD2 (5 bases each). The V and J ends lost 2 bases and 0 bases respectively, with 14 bases between them. The CDR3 is 17 residues long. Looked up from germline, CDR1 is MNHNS and CDR2 is SASEGT. As DNA, the CDR3 is TGTGCCAGCAGTGAAAGCGGATGGGGCCCCTCCTACAATGAGCAGTTCTTC. Its translation is CASSESGWGPSYNEQFF.

The chain combines TRBV10-3 with TRBJ2-3; D is ambiguous. The CDR3 contains 12 residues. Trimming pared 2 bases from V and 4 bases from J, leaving 4 bases between. Germline V lookup: CDR1 ENHRY, CDR2 SYGVKD. The CDR3 here is CAISETPDTQYF. DNA of the CDR3: TGTGCCATCAGTGAGACACCAGATACGCAGTATTTT.

The chain couples TRBV15 to TRBJ2-3, with TRBD1 matching over 7 bases. This CDR3 contains 14 residues. Per the germline V gene, CDR1 is LNHNV and CDR2 is YYDKDF (reference sequence). J lost 0 bases, V lost 5 bases, and 2 bases had no gene match. The CDR3 region is CATSWDSSTDTQYF. CDR3 coding DNA: TGTGCCACCAGCTGGGACAGCAGCACAGATACGCAGTATTTT.